The 22 T cell receptor beta chains listed next were all sequenced from one sample in a study of PD-L1 blockade in urothelial cancer. Libraries were prepared by immunoSEQ multiplex PCR; TCRdb keeps only in-frame clonotypes and omits some of them. The sample shows about 91,000 clones, 85% to 95% of them seen only once. The source material was PBMCs, sampled around atezolizumab (anti-PD-L1) treatment. Receptors originate from a man aged 55 to 70 with urothelial cancer.

The CDR3 nucleotides read TGTGCCAGCAGCCCCGCTATCAGGGGAGGGGCGTACCAAGAGACCCAGTACTTC. This gives the protein CASSPAIRGGAYQETQYF. The rearrangement uses TRBV5-6 and TRBJ2-5, with a possible D match to TRBD2 (7 bases). The CDR3 has 18 amino acids. CDR1 and CDR2 from the germline V gene are SGHDT and YYEEEE. V shed 4 bases and J shed 0 bases, with 22 bases lying between them.

The chain couples TRBV7-2 to TRBJ2-7; weak D call: TRBD2 (5 bases). The V end was cut by 0 bases, the J end by 2 bases, with 8 bases between. Germline V CDR1 and CDR2: SGHTA, FQGNSA. The CDR3 consists of 14 residues. DNA for the CDR3: TGTGCCAGCAGCTTAGCTAGCGCCACCTACGAGCAGTACTTC. This translates into CASSLASATYEQYF.

This chain joins TRBV7-2 and TRBJ2-2; TRBD2 matches at 10 bases. Looked up from germline, CDR1 is SGHTA and CDR2 is FQGNSA. The CDR3 length is 15 residues. V was pared by 2 bases and J by 6 bases, with 3 bases of the junction left unmatched. CDR3 region: CASSLSSGSSGELFF. CDR3 DNA sequence: TGTGCCAGCAGCTTATCTAGCGGGAGTTCCGGGGAGCTGTTTTTT.

This sequence joins TRBV7-3 and TRBJ1-1, with 7 bases matching TRBD1. The CDR3 sequence is 14 residues long. After removal of 5 bases from V and 6 bases from J, the junction contained 9 bases not matched to a gene. Germline CDR1 is SGHTA and CDR2 is FQGTGA. CDR3 region: CASSARTGGAEAFF. CDR3 in DNA: TGTGCCAGCAGCGCCCGGACAGGAGGGGCTGAAGCTTTCTTT.

The chain joins TRBV19 to TRBJ2-5, with 16 nucleotides matching TRBD2. The CDR3 is made up of 18 amino acids. Germline assignment: CDR1 LNHDA and CDR2 SQIVND (reference sequence). J gave up 8 bases and V 5 bases, and 14 bases lay outside the gene matches. Written as DNA, the CDR3 is TGTGCCAGTAGTCCAACGCCCGGGACTAGCGGGGGGGTCCGTACCCAGTACTTC. It yields the protein CASSPTPGTSGGVRTQYF.

CDR3 protein: CASSPRTSKVNEQFF. Written as DNA, the CDR3 is TGTGCCAGCAGCCCACGGACTAGCAAGGTGAATGAGCAGTTCTTC. V and J are TRBV7-3 and TRBJ2-1; 8 bases are a match to TRBD2. Trimming removed 5 bases from V and 7 bases from J; junction bases left unmatched: 10. The CDR3 length is 15 residues. Germline loops: CDR1 SGHTA, CDR2 FQGTGA. Full variable domain (outside the CDR3, taken from reference TRBV7-3 and TRBJ2-1): GAGVSQTPSNKVTEKGKYVELRCDPISGHTALYWYRQSLGQGPEFLIYFQGTGAADDSGLPNDRFFAVRPEGSVSTLKIQRTERGDSAVYLCASSPRTSKVNEQFFGPGTRLTVL.

This chain connects TRBV5-1 to TRBJ1-1, with 7 bases lining up with TRBD1. V lost 3 bases to trimming and J lost 1 base; unmatched junction nucleotides: 3. CDR3 length: 14 amino acids. Per the germline V gene, CDR1 is SGHRS and CDR2 is YFSETQ. The CDR3 bases are TGCGCCAGCAGCTGGGGACAGCAGAACACTGAAGCTTTCTTT. The encoded protein is CASSWGQQNTEAFF.

This chain links TRBV25-1 with TRBJ2-3; 10 bases fit TRBD1. The CDR3 has 16 residues. Germline CDR1 and CDR2: MGHDK and SYGVNS. The V segment lost 1 base and the J segment 4 bases; nucleotides outside the gene matches: 5. The CDR3 protein is CASSELGTGAPDTQYF. CDR3 nucleotide sequence: TGTGCCAGCAGTGAATTGGGGACAGGGGCTCCAGATACGCAGTATTTT.

The V gene is TRBV9, the J gene TRBJ2-5, with D possibly TRBD2 on 5 matching bases. Looked up from germline, CDR1 is SGDLS and CDR2 is YYNGEE. The CDR3 runs to 15 residues. Trimming stripped 5 bases from V and 1 base from J, with 15 bases between. CDR3 protein: CASSTTEGRQETQYF. CDR3 bases: TGTGCCAGCAGTACCACTGAGGGCCGCCAAGAGACCCAGTACTTC.

The chain couples TRBV7-3 to TRBJ2-1; D remains unclear. CDR3 length equals 13 residues. V gave up 1 base and J gave up 8 bases, with 9 bases separating them. Germline V gene lookup returns CDR1 SGHTA and CDR2 FQGTGA. CDR3 region: CASSLSPADEQFF. DNA of the CDR3: TGTGCCAGCAGCTTAAGTCCCGCGGATGAGCAGTTCTTC.

This clone was recorded once. The J gene is TRBJ2-1, the V gene TRBV7-2; TRBD2 matches 14 bases. The CDR3 loop spans 15 amino acids. Germline V gene data show CDR1 as SGHTA and CDR2 as FQGNSA. The trim removed 5 bases at V and 9 bases at J, leaving 6 bases unmatched. The CDR3 DNA is TGTGCCAGCAGCACGGGACTAGCGGGAGCGGGTGAGCAGTTCTTC. Its protein product is CASSTGLAGAGEQFF.

This clone occurred once. V gene TRBV28 combines with J gene TRBJ1-2; 9 bases map to TRBD1. The CDR3 contains 15 residues. V lost 5 bases and J lost 7; bases outside the gene matches: 11. In germline, CDR1 is MDHEN, CDR2 SYDVKM. The CDR3 sequence: CASSTPGTGYGGYTF. The CDR3 bases are TGTGCCAGCAGTACTCCCGGGACAGGGTATGGTGGCTACACCTTC.

V usage is TRBV7-2 and J usage is TRBJ1-4, with no clear D. The CDR3 loop spans 15 amino acids. Trimming stripped 1 base from V and 3 bases from J, with 9 bases between. Germline lookup yields CDR1 SGHTA and CDR2 FQGNSA. CDR3 amino acids: CASSLVARSNEKLFF. Written as DNA, the CDR3 is TGTGCCAGCAGCTTAGTAGCAAGGTCTAATGAAAAACTGTTTTTT.

This CDR3 is CASSLGQGYTEAFF. The CDR3 coding sequence is TGTGCCAGCAGCTTGGGACAGGGGTACACTGAAGCTTTCTTT. V usage is TRBV5-6 and J usage is TRBJ1-1; 8 bases are shared with TRBD1. V lost 0 bases to trimming and J lost 3 bases; unmatched junction nucleotides: 1. This CDR3 has 14 amino acids. In germline, CDR1 is SGHDT, CDR2 YYEEEE.

The chain has TRBV30 and TRBJ2-1; 10 positions agree with TRBD2. The CDR3 loop spans 14 amino acids. CDR1 is GTSNPN and CDR2 is SVGIG in the germline V gene (reference sequence). V dropped 0 bases and J dropped 6; count of bases not matched to a gene: 2. CDR3 in amino acids: CAWSVGLASNEQFF. In DNA form, the CDR3 reads TGTGCCTGGAGTGTGGGACTAGCGTCCAATGAGCAGTTCTTC.

The chain uses TRBV7-3 and TRBJ1-1; weak D call: TRBD1 (6 bases). Germline values: CDR1 SGHTA, CDR2 FQGTGA. Trimming pared 2 bases from V and 0 bases from J, leaving 7 bases between. This CDR3 comprises 14 residues. The chain's CDR3 is CASSLQGLNTEAFF. The CDR3 DNA reads TGTGCCAGCAGCTTACAGGGGCTGAACACTGAAGCTTTCTTT.

This sequence joins TRBV4-3 and TRBJ2-5, with TRBD1 matching over 8 bases. The V gene end was trimmed by 4 bases and the J gene end by 1 base; junction bases not matched to a gene: 2. The CDR3 is 14 amino acids. Per the germline V gene, CDR1 is LGHNA and CDR2 is YSLEER. The CDR3 is CASSPGQGQETQYF. The CDR3 coding sequence is TGCGCCAGCAGCCCCGGACAGGGCCAAGAGACCCAGTACTTC.

The rearrangement links TRBV9 to TRBJ2-2; D ambiguous. The ends were cut back, 4 bases at V and 1 base at J, with 8 bases in the middle. Germline V gene sequence: CDR1 SGDLS, CDR2 YYNGEE. This CDR3 has 14 residues. CDR3 nucleotide sequence: TGTGCCAGCAGCACTCGACAGAACACCGGGGAGCTGTTTTTT. It codes for CASSTRQNTGELFF. The full variable domain, with the rest looked up from reference TRBV9 and TRBJ2-2, is DSGVTQTPKHLITATGQRVTLRCSPRSGDLSVYWYQQSLDQGLQFLIQYYNGEERAKGNILERFSAQQFPDLHSELNLSSLELGDSALYFCASSTRQNTGELFFGEGSRLTVL.

This clone was detected only once. V usage is TRBV4-2 and J usage is TRBJ2-3; TRBD2 is a possible D gene (5 bases). The CDR3 spans 17 residues. CDR1 LGHNA and CDR2 YNFKEQ come from the germline V gene. The ends were cut back, 1 base at V and 2 bases at J, with 16 bases in the middle. The CDR3 sequence is CASSQAGRRAVTDTQYF. The CDR3, as DNA: TGTGCCAGCAGCCAAGCGGGGAGACGGGCGGTCACAGATACGCAGTATTTT.

This sequence joins TRBV28 and TRBJ2-3; no definite D call. The CDR3 runs 17 residues. CDR1 is MDHEN and CDR2 is SYDVKM in the germline V gene. V was clipped by 1 base and J by 4 bases, with 18 bases between them. CDR3: CASSLSLGRQEPDTQYF. CDR3 sequence (DNA): TGTGCCAGCAGTTTATCACTTGGGCGTCAGGAACCAGATACGCAGTATTTT.

This chain links TRBV7-2 with TRBJ2-6; a weak D match, TRBD1 (5 bases). CDR1 and CDR2 from the germline V gene are SGHTA and FQGNSA. This CDR3 has 15 amino acids. The V end lost 5 bases, the J end lost 0 bases, and 8 bases lay between the germline ends. This chain's CDR3 is CASSLQASGANVLTF. CDR3 bases: TGTGCCAGCAGCCTACAGGCCTCTGGGGCCAACGTCCTGACTTTC.

V gene TRBV2 combines with J gene TRBJ1-4; D call uncertain. This CDR3 is 12 amino acids long. Germline V gene lookup returns CDR1 SNHLY and CDR2 FYNNEI. With 5 bases removed from V and 10 bases from J, the gap between germline ends came to 11 bases. In nucleotides, the CDR3 is TGTGCCAGCAGTCAAGGTGGCCGAAAACTGTTTTTT. Translating gives CASSQGGRKLFF.